The rows below give T cell receptor beta chains drawn from one sample of a study of lymphopenia after photon versus proton radiotherapy. Produced via immunoSEQ multiplex PCR; TCRdb's table is partial and in-frame only. The sample lists about 40,000 clones, roughly 86% seen once, with about a tenth in the top ten. Material: peripheral blood, obtained from a patient treated with proton-based radiotherapy. The receptors stem from a woman aged 65 to 85 with pancreatic cancer. Some clones in this sample may be carry-over from other donors' samples. Each CDR3 is given with its conserved first and last residue. The order of the fields is J gene, V gene, clone size, D gene, CDR3 protein, CDR3 DNA. The D gene is left open where the match is weak. Rows may omit the clone size; those that give it use once, few, many or a size class.

>TRBJ1-4|TRBV5-4|.|.
CASRSGSATNEKLFF
TGTGCCAGCAGATCGGGTAGTGCAACTAATGAAAAACTGTTTTTT
>TRBJ2-1|TRBV27|.|.
CASSGRGYYNEQFF
TGTGCCAGCAGTGGGCGGGGTTATTACAATGAGCAGTTCTTC
>TRBJ2-7|TRBV19|.|TRBD2
CASKKREGESYEQYF
TGTGCCAGTAAGAAGCGGGAAGGTGAATCCTACGAGCAGTACTTC
>TRBJ1-1|TRBV5-4|.|TRBD1
CASSEGQINTEAFF
TGTGCCAGCAGCGAGGGACAGATAAACACTGAAGCTTTCTTT
>TRBJ1-5|TRBV5-1|.|TRBD1
CASSPGQGNQPQHF
TGCGCCAGCAGCCCGGGACAGGGCAATCAGCCCCAGCATTTT
>TRBJ2-5|TRBV5-1|.|.
CASSLVPRQETQYF
TGCGCCAGCAGCTTGGTCCCGCGGCAAGAGACCCAGTACTTC
>TRBJ1-1|TRBV30|.|.
CAWSVQRNTEAFF
TGTGCCTGGAGTGTACAGAGGAACACTGAAGCTTTCTTT
>TRBJ1-2|TRBV28|.|.
CASRFQGGRNYGYTF
TGTGCCAGCAGGTTTCAAGGTGGGCGGAACTATGGCTACACCTTC
>TRBJ2-3|TRBV5-1|once|.
CASSYTHYSTGTQYF
TGCGCCAGCAGCTATACCCACTATAGCACAGGTACGCAGTATTTT
>TRBJ2-7|TRBV11-2|.|TRBD2
CASSLDWSSGASYEQYF
TGTGCCAGCAGCTTAGATTGGTCTAGCGGGGCATCCTACGAGCAGTACTTC
>TRBJ2-1|TRBV18|.|.
CASSLSPNEQFF
TGTGCCAGCTCATTATCCCCCAATGAGCAGTTCTTC
>TRBJ2-1|TRBV19|.|TRBD2
CASSYLAGVSYNEQFF
TGTGCCAGTAGTTACCTAGCGGGAGTAAGTTACAATGAGCAGTTCTTC
>TRBJ1-1|TRBV6-1|.|.
CASSEEGAGRFNAEAFF
TGTGCCAGCAGTGAAGAGGGTGCGGGGAGGTTTAACGCTGAAGCTTTCTTT
>TRBJ2-2|TRBV18|.|TRBD1
CASSPQGASAAGELFF
TGTGCCAGCTCACCACAGGGGGCATCCGCGGCCGGGGAGCTGTTTTTT
>TRBJ2-2|TRBV28|.|TRBD1
CASSPDRDASGELFF
TGTGCCAGCAGTCCGGACAGGGATGCCTCCGGGGAGCTGTTTTTT
>TRBJ2-1|TRBV19|.|.
CASSRGLDPDYNEQFF
TGTGCCAGTAGTAGGGGACTGGACCCCGACTACAATGAGCAGTTCTTC
>TRBJ1-1|TRBV18|.|TRBD1
CASSPNQGQEEAFF
TGTGCCAGCTCGCCTAACCAGGGACAGGAGGAAGCTTTCTTT
>TRBJ1-1|TRBV28|.|.
CASSLSRGTEAFF
TGTGCCAGCAGTTTGTCCAGGGGCACTGAAGCTTTCTTT